This record covers a single T cell receptor beta chain. Antigen unknown. This entry is derived from a study of long-term antiretroviral therapy in people with HIV. Study findings and constraints: When set beside controls, HIV repertoires had CDR3 length ranges that were narrower.

Germline lookup yields CDR1 SEHNR and CDR2 FQNEAQ (reference sequence). The CDR3 spans 13 residues. J lost 6 bases, V lost 5 bases, and 4 bases had no gene match. Researchers ran immunoSEQ v3.0 at survey level. Per-sample TRB depth target: about 35,000-55,000 T-cell genomes. Measured with immunoSEQ multiplex PCR; TCRdb has only the in-frame clones, and not every one. This sample has about 24,000 clones, with over 80% found just once. Specimens held about 0.9-11 million cryopreserved PBMC prior to DNA extraction. The source material was unsorted PBMCs, sampled 0.4 years after starting antiretroviral therapy. The rearrangement uses TRBV7-9 and TRBJ1-2; TRBD1 matches 9 bases. The TCR was taken from a man in his fifties with HIV. The CDR3 region has the DNA TGTGCCAGCAGCCCGAGGGACAGGGATGGCTACACCTTC. It specifies CASSPRDRDGYTF.